What follows are 28 T cell receptor beta chains derived from one specimen sequenced in a study of T cells after yellow fever vaccination. Via MiXCR, TCRdb re-called the 5' RACE reads, giving one row per CDR3 protein. The data hold 200,000 to 300,000 distinct CDR3 sequences, with more than 3.5% observed a single time. Sequencing used PBMCs, obtained 15 days after the yellow fever booster vaccination. Receptor source: a young man who received the YFV17D yellow fever vaccine.

This clonotype has at least ten counts. This chain connects TRBV9 to TRBJ1-6, with 8 bases matching TRBD1. Germline lookup yields CDR1 SGDLS and CDR2 YYNGEE. The CDR3 runs to 13 residues. Trimming took 3 bases from V and 13 from J; bases not matched to a gene: 6. CDR3 sequence (DNA): TGTGCCAGCAGCGGACAGGGGCCTGTCCCCCTCCACTTT. It translates to CASSGQGPVPLHF.

This clonotype has at least ten counts. The chain has TRBV5-6 and TRBJ2-1, with D hard to call. The V gene's germline CDR1 is SGHDT and CDR2 YYEEEE. The V gene lost 4 bases and the J gene lost 7 bases, with 9 bases spanning the gap. The length of the CDR3 is 12 residues. The CDR3 protein is CASSPGRNEQFF. CDR3 DNA sequence: TGTGCCAGCAGCCCAGGCAGGAATGAGCAGTTCTTC.

The genes are TRBV5-6 and TRBJ2-6; 7 bases fit TRBD1. After removal of 2 bases from V and 1 base from J, the junction contained 6 bases not matched to a gene. This CDR3 region has 17 residues. The V gene's germline CDR1 is SGHDT and CDR2 YYEEEE. The DNA for the CDR3 is TGTGCCAGCAGCTTAGGGGGCCCCTTTTCTGGGGCCAACGTCCTGACTTTC. Protein sequence: CASSLGGPFSGANVLTF.

This clonotype has at least ten counts. The rearrangement uses TRBV6-5 and TRBJ1-3, with TRBD1 identical over 7 bases. J gave up 2 bases and V 0 bases, and 7 bases lay outside the gene matches. The germline gives CDR1 MNHEY, CDR2 SVGAGI. The CDR3 has 17 amino acids. In nucleotides, the CDR3 is TGTGCCAGCAGTTACTCCCGGCAAGGGACAGCTGGAAACACCATATATTTT. Translating gives CASSYSRQGTAGNTIYF.

This clonotype has a count of ten or more. The chain uses TRBV6-5 and TRBJ2-3; D gene unclear. The CDR3 totals 11 residues. Looked up from germline, CDR1 is MNHEY and CDR2 is SVGAGI. V lost 6 bases to trimming and J lost 2 bases, with 3 bases between them. The CDR3 region has the DNA TGTGCCAGCAGGCACACAGATACGCAGTATTTT. It translates to CASRHTDTQYF.

This clonotype was seen ten or more times. The rearrangement links TRBV3-1 to TRBJ2-7; D not certain. The CDR3 sequence is 14 residues long. Germline CDR1 reads LGHDT; CDR2 reads YNNKEL (reference sequence). V was shortened by 1 base and J by 6 bases, with 13 bases between the two germline ends. The CDR3 coding sequence is TGTGCCAGCAGCCAAGGACTCATAACCACCGAGCAGTACTTC. Translation gives CASSQGLITTEQYF.

This clonotype was recorded at least ten times. V usage is TRBV5-1 and J usage is TRBJ2-4; 9 nucleotides align to TRBD1. The CDR3 contains 16 residues. J was trimmed by 5 bases and V by 4 bases; bases with no gene match: 10. Germline lookup yields CDR1 SGHRS and CDR2 YFSETQ. This CDR3 reads CASSGGQGLLQNIQYF. CDR3 sequence (DNA): TGCGCCAGCAGCGGGGGACAGGGTCTTTTGCAAAACATTCAGTACTTC.

V usage is TRBV12-3 or TRBV12-4 and J usage is TRBJ2-1; D unclear. Trimming cost V 6 bases and J 6 bases, with 18 bases left between them. The CDR3 loop spans 15 amino acids. The CDR3 DNA sequence: TGTGCCAGCAGACCCTTCCGGCCAATGGGCAATGAGCAGTTCTTC. It encodes CASRPFRPMGNEQFF.

This clonotype occurred many times. This chain connects TRBV12-3 or TRBV12-4 to TRBJ1-5; D is unresolved. The CDR3 length is 13 residues. V was trimmed by 3 bases and J by 7 bases, leaving 10 bases between them. The CDR3 is CASSLSPVQPQHF. CDR3 sequence (DNA): TGTGCCAGCAGTTTGTCCCCAGTCCAGCCCCAGCATTTT.

This clonotype was counted at least ten times. The chain carries TRBV13 and TRBJ2-1; 9 bases are shared with TRBD2. CDR1 PRHDT and CDR2 FYEKMQ come from the germline V gene (reference sequence). The ends lost 5 bases at V and 1 base at J; junction bases unmatched: 3. The CDR3 spans 15 residues. The CDR3 is CASSAGGVSYNEQFF. DNA of the CDR3: TGTGCCAGCAGCGCGGGGGGGGTTTCCTACAATGAGCAGTTCTTC.

This clonotype was detected ten times or more. This sequence joins TRBV5-1 and TRBJ2-2; D not resolved. The CDR3 sequence is 15 residues long. Trimming shortened V by 3 bases and J by 7 bases, and 16 bases separated the two germline ends. Looked up from germline, CDR1 is SGHRS and CDR2 is YFSETQ. CDR3 coding DNA: TGCGCCAGCAGCTCTACCTTTCAGTACATCGGGGAGCTGTTTTTT. It encodes CASSSTFQYIGELFF. Looking up the rest from reference TRBV5-1 and TRBJ2-2 gives the full variable domain: KAGVTQTPRYLIKTRGQQVTLSCSPISGHRSVSWYQQTPGQGLQFLFEYFSETQRNKGNFPGRFSGRQFSNSRSEMNVSTLELGDSALYLCASSSTFQYIGELFFGEGSRLTVL.

There are many counts of this clonotype. This sequence joins TRBV6-5 and TRBJ2-1, with D possibly matching TRBD2 (6 bases). Trimming removed 8 bases at V and 6 bases at J, with 17 bases between. The CDR3 totals 14 residues. Germline loops: CDR1 MNHEY, CDR2 SVGAGI. The CDR3 DNA is TGTGCCAGCCGAAACAGCGGGTTGAGCAATGAGCAGTTCTTC. Encoded protein: CASRNSGLSNEQFF.

V usage is TRBV7-8 and J usage is TRBJ2-2; D possibly corresponds to TRBD1 (5 bases). V was pared by 0 bases and J by 2 bases, with 7 bases between. Germline V CDR1 and CDR2: SGHVS, FQNEAQ. The CDR3 is 15 amino acids. The CDR3 DNA sequence: TGTGCCAGCAGCTTAGCGACAGTTAACACCGGGGAGCTGTTTTTT. Protein product: CASSLATVNTGELFF. The full variable domain, completed using reference TRBV7-8 and TRBJ2-2, is GAGVSQSPRYKVAKRGQDVALRCDPISGHVSLFWYQQALGQGPEFLTYFQNEAQLDKSGLPSDRFFAERPEGSVSTLKIQRTQQEDSAVYLCASSLATVNTGELFFGEGSRLTVL.

This clonotype was picked up many times. The chain links TRBV29-1 to TRBJ1-2; D gene unclear. The CDR3 loop spans 13 amino acids. V was trimmed by 4 bases and J by 2 bases, leaving 11 bases between them. CDR1 is SQVTM and CDR2 is ANQGSEA in the germline V gene. CDR3 residues: CSVGSPRNYGYTF. CDR3 in DNA: TGCAGCGTTGGTAGTCCCAGAAACTATGGCTACACCTTC.

This clonotype was picked up many times. The CDR3 DNA reads as TGCGCCAGCAGCCAAAAGACAGGTGCCCCCTACGAGCAGTACGTC. It codes for CASSQKTGAPYEQYV. The chain couples TRBV4-1 to TRBJ2-7; D perhaps matches TRBD1 (6 bases). The CDR3 is 15 amino acids. V was clipped by 2 bases and J by 2 bases, with 13 bases between them. The germline V gene has CDR1 MGHRA and CDR2 YSYEKL.

This clonotype has a count of ten or more. The J gene is TRBJ1-1, the V gene TRBV15; no clear D. V lost 0 bases and J 2 bases, leaving 4 bases between the germline ends. The CDR3 has 13 amino acids. Germline V lookup: CDR1 LNHNV, CDR2 YYDKDF (reference sequence). DNA for the CDR3: TGTGCCACCAGCAGAGAACCTAACACTGAAGCTTTCTTT. Residues: CATSREPNTEAFF.

This clonotype was observed many times. The gene calls are TRBV4-3 and TRBJ2-1; no clear D. This CDR3 has 16 amino acids. Between the trimmed V and J ends, which lost 1 base and 4 bases, there was a span of 14 bases. CDR1 is LGHNA, CDR2 YSLEER, per germline. CDR3 nucleotides: TGCGCCAGCAGCCAAGCGGGCGGTATTGGATACAATGAGCAGTTCTTC. Protein: CASSQAGGIGYNEQFF.

In its sample, this clonotype is medium-sized. The chain links TRBV5-6 to TRBJ2-5, with TRBD1 matching 7 bases. The CDR3 is made up of 14 amino acids. Germline assignment: CDR1 SGHDT and CDR2 YYEEEE. Trimming removed 0 bases from V and 5 bases from J; junction bases left unmatched: 4. The CDR3 reads CASSLGRGYETQYF. CDR3 in DNA: TGTGCCAGCAGCTTGGGCAGGGGGTATGAGACCCAGTACTTC.

A few counts support this clonotype. V is TRBV7-2 and J is TRBJ1-5, with D possibly TRBD1 on 5 matching bases. Trimming pared 2 bases from V and 5 bases from J, leaving 10 bases between. The CDR3 contains 14 residues. The germline gives CDR1 SGHTA, CDR2 FQGNSA. In DNA form, the CDR3 reads TGTGCCAGCAGCTTACATGGAGGGGATCAGCCCCAGCATTTT. This encodes CASSLHGGDQPQHF.

This clonotype was seen repeatedly, ten times or more. This sequence joins TRBV7-2 and TRBJ1-2, with D possibly matching TRBD1 (6 bases). The CDR3 has 12 residues. Germline V gene data show CDR1 as SGHTA and CDR2 as FQGNSA. The germline V and J ends were trimmed by 10 bases and 7 bases, with 16 bases remaining between them. CDR3 region: CAISLGGPGYTF. Here the CDR3 DNA reads TGTGCCATTTCCCTTGGGGGGCCTGGCTACACCTTC.

This clonotype was seen ten or more times. This rearrangement joins TRBV7-2 to TRBJ1-2; TRBD1 matches at 10 bases. Germline V gene data show CDR1 as SGHTA and CDR2 as FQGNSA. V gave up 3 bases and J gave up 8 bases; unmatched junction bases: 9. This CDR3 has 15 residues. The CDR3 nucleotides are TGTGCCAGCAGCTTCCACTGGACAGGGGGTGGCGGCTACACCTTC. Translating it yields CASSFHWTGGGGYTF.

The chain's CDR3 is CASSLKLAGGQDTQYF. For the CDR3, the DNA is TGTGCCAGCAGCTTGAAACTAGCGGGGGGGCAAGATACGCAGTATTTT. V gene TRBV5-4 combines with J gene TRBJ2-3; 13 bases match TRBD2. Germline trimming cut 1 base from V and 5 bases from J; bases unmatched to any gene: 4. Germline lookup yields CDR1 SGHNT and CDR2 YYREEE (reference sequence). This CDR3 is 16 amino acids long.

This clonotype was seen many times. The gene calls are TRBV12-3 or TRBV12-4 and TRBJ2-1, with 8 bases fitting TRBD2. J was trimmed by 9 bases and V by 6 bases; bases with no gene match: 4. The CDR3 covers 12 residues. The CDR3 DNA reads TGTGCCAGCAGCCTAGCGGGTCTTGAGCAGTTCTTC. Its protein is CASSLAGLEQFF.

At least ten counts were recorded for this clonotype. The gene calls are TRBV7-6 and TRBJ2-3; D tentatively fits TRBD1 or TRBD2 (5 bases each). This CDR3 contains 15 residues. CDR1 is SGHVS, CDR2 FNYEAQ, per germline. V shed 4 bases and J shed 4 bases, with 15 bases lying between them. CDR3 amino acids: CASSSSGPWPDTQYF. The CDR3, as DNA: TGTGCCAGCAGCTCATCGGGACCGTGGCCAGATACGCAGTATTTT.

This clonotype has just a few counts. The chain recombines TRBV7-2 with TRBJ1-5; 8 nucleotides align to TRBD1. CDR1 is SGHTA and CDR2 is FQGNSA in the germline V gene. CDR3 size: 13 residues. J lost 9 bases, V lost 3 bases, and 4 bases had no gene match. DNA for the CDR3: TGTGCCAGCAGCTTTGCCGGGACAGGGCCCCAGCATTTT. Protein: CASSFAGTGPQHF.

This clonotype was recorded at least ten times. The J gene is TRBJ1-2, the V gene TRBV12-3 or TRBV12-4; 7 bases fit TRBD1. Losses at the gene ends were 6 bases for V and 8 bases for J; bases not matched to a gene: 9. This CDR3 is built from 13 residues. CDR3 coding DNA: TGTGCCAGCAGATCACAGCAGGGGGGGGGCTACACCTTC. Its translation: CASRSQQGGGYTF.

This clonotype was seen ten or more times. The gene calls are TRBV20-1 and TRBJ1-4, with D tentatively TRBD1 (5 bases). Germline values: CDR1 DFQATT, CDR2 SNEGSKA (reference sequence). Trimming removed 7 bases from V and 4 bases from J, with 13 bases in between. The CDR3 is made up of 13 amino acids. The CDR3 nucleotides read TGCAGTGTTAGGCCGGGGGTTAATGAAAAACTGTTTTTT. This translates into CSVRPGVNEKLFF.

The sample holds many counts of this clonotype. The V and J genes are TRBV7-2 and TRBJ2-5; TRBD2 agrees at 7 bases. The CDR3 contains 14 residues. After removal of 3 bases from V and 2 bases from J, the junction contained 3 bases not matched to a gene. Germline CDR1 reads SGHTA; CDR2 reads FQGNSA. CDR3 DNA sequence: TGTGCCAGCAGCTTTGGGGGGGATCAAGAGACCCAGTACTTC. Amino acids: CASSFGGDQETQYF.